These 27 T cell receptor beta chains were all obtained from the same sample, sequenced in a study of blood T cell repertoires in COVID-19. Sequencing used immunoSEQ multiplex PCR; TCRdb keeps in-frame clones, though not all of them. The table has roughly 52,000 clones, about 82% seen once. Sequences were obtained from peripheral blood. The receptor source for this set is a woman of 80 years or more with acute or convalescent COVID-19.

The chain couples TRBV25-1 to TRBJ1-2; D might be TRBD1 (5 bases). Trimming removed 4 bases from V and 2 bases from J, with 8 bases in between. The CDR3 spans 13 residues. The germline V gene has CDR1 MGHDK and CDR2 SYGVNS. The CDR3, as DNA: TGTGCCAGCAGTGCGTCAGGGAACTATGGCTACACCTTC. It specifies CASSASGNYGYTF.

The V and J genes are TRBV19 and TRBJ1-6; D gene uncertain. This CDR3 is built from 14 residues. Germline CDR1 LNHDA, CDR2 SQIVND (reference sequence). V lost 3 bases, J lost 6 bases, and 9 bases lay in between. The CDR3 DNA follows: TGTGCCAGTAGTATGCGGGTGGCTAATTCACCCCTCCACTTT. Protein sequence: CASSMRVANSPLHF.

The genes are TRBV19 and TRBJ1-1; 8 bases align to TRBD1. There are 15 residues in the CDR3. Germline lookup yields CDR1 LNHDA and CDR2 SQIVND (reference sequence). After removal of 10 bases from V and 7 bases from J, the junction contained 17 bases not matched to a gene. The CDR3 DNA reads TGTGCCACCAGGTCAGGGGGCGTCCGAGGCGTTGAAGCTTTCTTT. The encoded protein is CATRSGGVRGVEAFF.

This clone has just one count. The rearrangement uses TRBV5-4 and TRBJ1-6; 9 bases are a match to TRBD1. This CDR3 comprises 14 residues. V lost 4 bases and J lost 8; bases outside the gene matches: 4. Germline-derived CDR1 and CDR2 are SGHNT and YYREEE (reference sequence). In nucleotides, the CDR3 is TGTGCCAGCAGCCGGGACAGGGTAGATTCACCCCTCCACTTT. It yields the protein CASSRDRVDSPLHF.

V is TRBV19 and J is TRBJ1-4; unclear D gene. The germline gives CDR1 LNHDA, CDR2 SQIVND (reference sequence). Trimming pared 2 bases from V and 0 bases from J, leaving 25 bases between. The CDR3 has 21 residues. In DNA form, the CDR3 reads TGTGCCAGTAGTATAAATGGCAGGAGGGCCGAAGTCGGTGCAACTAATGAAAAACTGTTTTTT. Its translation is CASSINGRRAEVGATNEKLFF.

The V and J genes are TRBV30 and TRBJ2-5, with 8 bases aligning to TRBD1. The germline V gene has CDR1 GTSNPN and CDR2 SVGIG (reference sequence). The ends lost 2 bases at V and 5 bases at J; junction bases unmatched: 10. CDR3 size: 15 residues. The CDR3 region is CAWSRTQGAWETQYF. CDR3 bases: TGTGCCTGGAGTCGAACCCAGGGGGCTTGGGAGACCCAGTACTTC.

The J gene is TRBJ2-1, the V gene TRBV12-5; 8 positions agree with TRBD2. Germline assignment: CDR1 LGHNT and CDR2 FRNRAP. The V gene end was trimmed by 5 bases and the J gene end by 5 bases; junction bases not matched to a gene: 8. The CDR3 is made up of 15 amino acids. In nucleotides, the CDR3 is TGTGCTAGTGGTCCTCGACTAGCGCCTCACAATGAGCAGTTCTTC. It translates to CASGPRLAPHNEQFF.

The CDR3 reads CSVDGLASTDTQYF. In nucleotides, the CDR3 is TGCAGCGTTGACGGACTAGCGAGCACAGATACGCAGTATTTT. The chain links TRBV29-1 to TRBJ2-3, with TRBD2 matching 9 bases. CDR3 length equals 14 residues. With 3 bases clipped from V and 0 bases from J, the junction kept 1 base outside the gene matches. Germline CDR1 and CDR2: SQVTM and ANQGSEA.

The rearrangement joins TRBV10-3 to TRBJ1-4; TRBD1 matches 7 bases. V lost 9 bases, J lost 7 bases, and 2 bases stayed unmatched. Germline assignment: CDR1 ENHRY and CDR2 SYGVKD. This CDR3 spans 11 amino acids. CDR3 sequence (DNA): TGTGCCATTCGGGACAGTGAAAAACTGTTTTTT. Its protein product is CAIRDSEKLFF.

The J gene is TRBJ2-2, the V gene TRBV9, with 9 bases fitting TRBD2. The V segment lost 2 bases and the J segment 7 bases; nucleotides outside the gene matches: 6. The CDR3 contains 15 residues. Per germline, CDR1 SGDLS and CDR2 YYNGEE. CDR3 region: CASSVLAGTGGELFF. CDR3 sequence (DNA): TGTGCCAGCAGCGTCCTAGCGGGAACCGGCGGGGAGCTGTTTTTT.

The chain recombines TRBV19 with TRBJ2-1; TRBD2 matches at 10 bases. V was clipped by 4 bases and J by 9 bases; unmatched bases: 9. The CDR3 contains 15 residues. Germline V gives CDR1 LNHDA, CDR2 SQIVND (reference sequence). The CDR3 nucleotides read TGTGCCAGTAGTAACAGCGGGGGGGCCGTAGGTGAGCAGTTCTTC. It specifies CASSNSGGAVGEQFF.

This sequence joins TRBV28 and TRBJ1-2; TRBD1 agrees at 7 bases. The CDR3 contains 15 residues. The ends lost 5 bases at V and 8 bases at J; junction bases unmatched: 14. Germline CDR1 and CDR2: MDHEN and SYDVKM. CDR3 nucleotides: TGTGCCAGCAGTCTGTTACAGGGGATCCTATGGGGCTACACCTTC. Its protein product is CASSLLQGILWGYTF.

This chain connects TRBV14 to TRBJ2-5; D is perhaps TRBD1 (6 bases). Germline CDR1 reads SGHDN; CDR2 reads FVKESK. The V end lost 1 base, the J end lost 5 bases, and 14 bases lay between the germline ends. CDR3 length: 15 residues. The CDR3 protein is CASSQGLQGSETQYF. Here the CDR3 DNA reads TGTGCCAGCAGCCAAGGTTTACAGGGATCTGAGACCCAGTACTTC.

The V and J genes are TRBV6-5 and TRBJ1-6, with 8 bases that match TRBD1. Trimming removed 11 bases from V and 10 bases from J; junction bases left unmatched: 7. Germline assignment: CDR1 MNHEY and CDR2 SVGAGI. CDR3 length: 12 amino acids. DNA of the CDR3: TGTGCCGGTAGGACAGGGTTATCACCCCTCCACTTT. It is translated as CAGRTGLSPLHF.

The chain carries TRBV3-1 (or the pseudogene TRBV3-2) and TRBJ1-1, with D possibly TRBD1 on 5 matching bases. CDR1 and CDR2 (germline): LGHDT, YNNKEL (reference sequence). The V end was cut by 3 bases, the J end by 4 bases, with 12 bases between. The CDR3 covers 14 residues. The CDR3 region is CASSQLTGSTEAFF. The DNA of the CDR3 is TGTGCCAGCAGCCAGCTCACAGGTTCCACTGAAGCTTTCTTT.

The rearrangement links TRBV18 to TRBJ2-7; 7 bases fit TRBD1. The CDR3 has 14 residues. J lost 3 bases, V lost 6 bases, and 8 bases had no gene match. Germline values: CDR1 KGHSH, CDR2 LQKENI. The chain's CDR3 is CASSTGTENYEQYF. The CDR3 coding sequence is TGTGCCAGCTCGACCGGGACAGAGAACTACGAGCAGTACTTC.

V is TRBV7-2 and J is TRBJ1-2, with 7 bases identical to TRBD1. The CDR3 is 13 residues long. CDR1 is SGHTA, CDR2 FQGNSA, per germline. V was pared by 6 bases and J by 5 bases, with 6 bases of the junction left unmatched. The CDR3 region is CASRFRGEYGYTF. The CDR3, as DNA: TGTGCCAGCAGATTCAGGGGGGAGTATGGCTACACCTTC.

The chain has TRBV7-8 and TRBJ2-7; possibly TRBD1 for D (6 bases). V dropped 5 bases and J dropped 3 bases, with 20 bases sitting between them. The CDR3 runs 16 residues. From germline, CDR1 is SGHVS and CDR2 FQNEAQ. CDR3 loop: CASSPEDSLWRYEQYV. CDR3 in DNA: TGTGCCAGCAGCCCCGAGGACAGTTTGTGGCGCTACGAGCAGTACGTC.

The chain combines TRBV30 with TRBJ1-3; 8 nucleotides match TRBD1. From germline, CDR1 is GTSNPN and CDR2 SVGIG (reference sequence). V trimming: 2 bases; J trimming: 7 bases; junction bases outside the gene matches: 7. The CDR3 is 14 amino acids. CDR3 sequence reads: CAWSRQGTGNTIYF. The CDR3 DNA reads as TGTGCCTGGAGTCGACAGGGGACGGGGAACACCATATATTTT.

The chain links TRBV7-9 to TRBJ1-2, with 8 bases lining up with TRBD1. This CDR3 spans 13 amino acids. Germline V gives CDR1 SEHNR, CDR2 FQNEAQ (reference sequence). The ends lost 5 bases at V and 6 bases at J; junction bases unmatched: 5. The CDR3 reads CASSPGGKHGYTF. CDR3 DNA: TGTGCCAGCAGCCCAGGGGGCAAACATGGCTACACCTTC.

The V gene is TRBV5-1, the J gene TRBJ2-5; 12 bases fit TRBD2. Germline CDR1 reads SGHRS; CDR2 reads YFSETQ. V lost 4 bases, J lost 1 base, and 2 bases stayed unmatched. CDR3 size: 15 residues. The CDR3, as DNA: TGCGCCAGCAGCCAGGGACTAGCGGGCCAAGAGACCCAGTACTTC. Translation gives CASSQGLAGQETQYF. Looking up the rest from reference TRBV5-1 and TRBJ2-5 gives the full variable domain: KAGVTQTPRYLIKTRGQQVTLSCSPISGHRSVSWYQQTPGQGLQFLFEYFSETQRNKGNFPGRFSGRQFSNSRSEMNVSTLELGDSALYLCASSQGLAGQETQYFGPGTRLLVL.

The rearrangement joins TRBV29-1 to TRBJ1-2; 7 nucleotides agree with TRBD1. Germline CDR1 reads SQVTM; CDR2 reads ANQGSEA. The CDR3 loop spans 13 amino acids. The ends lost 8 bases at V and 3 bases at J; junction bases unmatched: 9. Written as DNA, the CDR3 is TGCAGCACCTTGACAGGGTGGGACTATGGCTACACCTTC. This gives the protein CSTLTGWDYGYTF.

CDR3 in DNA: TGTGCCAGCAGCTTAGGAGGCACTAGCGGACTTGAGGAGCAGTTCTTC. This codes for CASSLGGTSGLEEQFF. The chain couples TRBV7-9 to TRBJ2-1; the match to TRBD2 covers 8 bases. Per germline, CDR1 SEHNR and CDR2 FQNEAQ (reference sequence). This CDR3 spans 16 amino acids. V lost 1 base and J lost 10; bases outside the gene matches: 12.

The rearrangement joins TRBV19 to TRBJ1-1; 9 bases map to TRBD1. This CDR3 contains 15 residues. J lost 4 bases, V lost 1 base, and 4 bases had no gene match. The germline V gene has CDR1 LNHDA and CDR2 SQIVND (reference sequence). CDR3 nucleotides: TGTGCCAGTAGTATAGGGGACAGGGTAGGCACTGAAGCTTTCTTT. Translation gives CASSIGDRVGTEAFF.

The chain links TRBV5-1 to TRBJ2-3; D is ambiguous. V dropped 1 base and J dropped 2 bases, with 11 bases sitting between them. CDR1 SGHRS and CDR2 YFSETQ come from the germline V gene. The CDR3 consists of 15 residues. CDR3 protein: CASSLFLRLTDTQYF. The CDR3 DNA reads TGCGCCAGCAGCTTGTTCTTAAGACTCACAGATACGCAGTATTTT.

CDR3 coding DNA: TGCGCCAGCAGCCCCGGGACTAGTCCCAATGAGCAGTTCTTC. This codes for CASSPGTSPNEQFF. The chain couples TRBV5-1 to TRBJ2-1; TRBD2 matches 8 bases. Trimming cost V 4 bases and J 6 bases; bases outside gene matches: 6. The germline gives CDR1 SGHRS, CDR2 YFSETQ. The CDR3 length is 14 residues.

The CDR3 here is CASTTGGSGNTIYF. For the CDR3, the DNA is TGTGCCAGCACAACAGGGGGCTCTGGAAACACCATATATTTT. The chain joins TRBV6-5 to TRBJ1-3, with 8 bases fitting TRBD1. Germline CDR1 MNHEY, CDR2 SVGAGI. Losses at the gene ends were 7 bases for V and 0 bases for J; bases not matched to a gene: 2. The CDR3 covers 14 residues.